Listed below are T cell receptor beta chains from one sample, sequenced in a study of blood T cells in healthy people across ages. Each CDR3 protein is one row after TCRdb ran MiXCR on the 5' RACE reads. This sample has 650,000 or so distinct CDR3 sequences, with roughly half found just once. The sequencing input was blood. These receptor sequences come from a woman of 80 years or more in good health. Both conserved end residues are part of each CDR3. Each record gives: V gene, clone size, D gene, J gene, CDR3 protein, CDR3 DNA. The D gene is left open where the match is weak. The size entry is marked missing in some rows and otherwise reads once, few, many or a size class.

>TRBV28|many|NA|TRBJ2-3
CASSLDIYGQTSTDTQYF
TGTGCCAGCAGCCTCGATATTTACGGCCAAACTAGCACAGATACGCAGTATTTT
>TRBV6-6|many|NA|TRBJ1-2
CASSYLAGVPTNYGYTF
TGTGCCAGCAGTTACCTAGCAGGGGTTCCTACTAACTATGGCTACACCTTC
>TRBV10-3|NA|NA|TRBJ2-5
CAISEDKNQETQYF
TGTGCCATCAGTGAGGACAAAAACCAAGAGACCCAGTACTTC
>TRBV12-3/TRBV12-4|many|TRBD1|TRBJ1-2
CASSSAGGNYGYTF
TGTGCCAGCAGTTCGGCAGGGGGTAACTATGGCTACACCTTC
>TRBV4-3|NA|NA|TRBJ1-2
CASSQDRAGNYGYTF
TGCGCCAGCAGCCAAGATCGGGCAGGCAACTATGGCTACACCTTC
>TRBV12-3/TRBV12-4|many|NA|TRBJ1-1
CASSLGQRGVGAFF
TGTGCCAGCAGTTTAGGGCAGAGAGGCGTGGGTGCTTTCTTT
>TRBV9|few|TRBD2|TRBJ2-3
CASSVARGTAGGSTDTQYF
TGTGCCAGCAGCGTAGCGCGGGGGACGGCCGGAGGCAGCACAGATACGCAGTATTTT
>TRBV7-9|NA|TRBD2|TRBJ2-1
CASSSHLAGSYNEQFF
TGTGCCAGCAGCTCTCATTTAGCGGGTAGTTACAATGAGCAGTTCTTC
>TRBV20-1|NA|NA|TRBJ2-5
CSARLSLAQYF
TGCAGTGCTAGACTTTCTCTGGCCCAGTACTTC
>TRBV3-1|NA|NA|TRBJ2-7
CASSHEYGEQYF
TGTGCCAGCAGCCACGAGTATGGCGAGCAGTACTTC
>TRBV6-6|many|TRBD1|TRBJ1-5
CASSFLGTGLNQPQHF
TGTGCCAGCAGTTTCCTCGGGACAGGGCTCAATCAGCCCCAGCATTTT
>TRBV19|few|NA|TRBJ2-1
CASSIPGALYNEQFF
TGTGCCAGTAGTATACCCGGGGCGCTGTACAATGAGCAGTTCTTC
>TRBV7-2|NA|NA|TRBJ1-1
CASSTRGEAFF
TGTGCCAGCAGTACCCGGGGCGAAGCTTTCTTT
>TRBV7-9|once|NA|TRBJ2-2
CASSLGDGFTGELFF
TGTGCCAGCAGTCTTGGTGACGGGTTCACCGGGGAGCTGTTTTTT
>TRBV2|NA|NA|TRBJ2-2
CASSEDYLETGELFF
TGTGCCAGCAGTGAAGATTATTTGGAGACCGGGGAGCTGTTTTTT
>TRBV7-3|many|NA|TRBJ2-7
CASSLLAPSEQYF
TGTGCCAGCAGCTTACTAGCGCCCAGCGAGCAGTACTTC
>TRBV2|NA|NA|TRBJ2-5
CASGGVRFHEQYF
TGTGCCAGCGGGGGCGTCAGGTTCCATGAGCAGTACTTC
>TRBV10-3|NA|NA|TRBJ2-2
CAISESRGQKNTGELFF
TGTGCCATCAGTGAGTCGCGGGGACAGAAAAACACCGGGGAGCTGTTTTTT
>TRBV12-3/TRBV12-4|many|TRBD2|TRBJ2-1
CASSSTSGRVNEQFF
TGTGCCAGCAGTTCCACTAGCGGGAGGGTAAATGAGCAGTTCTTC
>TRBV30|NA|TRBD1|TRBJ2-3
CAWSARRTGTASTDTQYF
TGTGCCTGGAGTGCCCGCCGGACCGGGACAGCTAGCACAGATACGCAGTATTTT
>TRBV20-1|few|TRBD1|TRBJ1-5
CSALRQGRKVGPGQPQHF
TGCAGTGCTTTGCGACAGGGGAGGAAGGTGGGCCCGGGTCAGCCCCAGCATTTT
>TRBV7-9|NA|NA|TRBJ2-3
CASSPPSFGTDTQYF
TGTGCCAGCAGCCCCCCTAGCTTCGGCACAGATACGCAGTATTTT
>TRBV5-1|NA|TRBD2|TRBJ2-7
CASSGASGDYNEQYF
TGCGCCAGCAGCGGGGCTAGCGGAGACTACAATGAGCAGTACTTC
>TRBV27|NA|NA|TRBJ2-5
CASSPGPPVLLYSSYNEQYF
TGTGCCAGCAGTCCTGGGCCACCCGTTCTCCTCTATAGCTCCTACAATGAGCAGTACTTC
>TRBV20-1|NA|NA|TRBJ1-1
CSARKLRQLNTEAFF
TGCAGTGCTAGGAAATTGCGCCAGCTGAACACTGAAGCTTTCTTT
>TRBV15|NA|NA|TRBJ2-4
CATSRDRGTSCEQYF
TGTGCCACCAGCAGAGACAGGGGAACCTCTTGTGAGCAGTACTTC
>TRBV7-9|many|NA|TRBJ2-1
CASSLATYNEQFF
TGTGCCAGCAGCTTAGCGACCTACAATGAGCAGTTCTTC
>TRBV20-1|NA|NA|TRBJ1-2
CSARDRLGWYGYTF
TGCAGTGCTAGAGATAGACTAGGGTGGTATGGCTACACCTTC
>TRBV29-1|NA|NA|TRBJ1-6
CSVGEGNAPLHF
TGCAGCGTTGGGGAGGGGAATGCACCCCTCCACTTT
>TRBV12-3/TRBV12-4|NA|TRBD1|TRBJ1-2
CASSPRQGAGYGYTF
TGTGCCAGCAGCCCACGACAGGGGGCAGGCTATGGCTACACCTTC